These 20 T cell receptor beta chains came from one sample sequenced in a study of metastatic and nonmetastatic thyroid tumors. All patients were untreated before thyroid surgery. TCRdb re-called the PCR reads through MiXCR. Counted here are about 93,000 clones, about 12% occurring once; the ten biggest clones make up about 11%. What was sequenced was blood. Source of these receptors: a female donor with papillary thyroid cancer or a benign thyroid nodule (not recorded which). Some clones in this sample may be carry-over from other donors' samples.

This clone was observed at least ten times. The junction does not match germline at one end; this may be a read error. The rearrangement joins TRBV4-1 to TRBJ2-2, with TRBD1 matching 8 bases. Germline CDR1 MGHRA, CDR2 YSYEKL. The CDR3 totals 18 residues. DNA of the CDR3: TGCGCCAGCAGCCAAGACCCAGGGGGCGCGCAAAGCGCCGGGGAGCCGTTTTTT. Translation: CASSQDPGGAQSAGEPFF.

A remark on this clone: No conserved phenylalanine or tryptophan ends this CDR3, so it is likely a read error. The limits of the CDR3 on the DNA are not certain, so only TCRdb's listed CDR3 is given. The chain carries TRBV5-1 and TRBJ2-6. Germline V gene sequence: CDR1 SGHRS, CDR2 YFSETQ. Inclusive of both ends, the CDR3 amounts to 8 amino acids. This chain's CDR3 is CASSTVTS.

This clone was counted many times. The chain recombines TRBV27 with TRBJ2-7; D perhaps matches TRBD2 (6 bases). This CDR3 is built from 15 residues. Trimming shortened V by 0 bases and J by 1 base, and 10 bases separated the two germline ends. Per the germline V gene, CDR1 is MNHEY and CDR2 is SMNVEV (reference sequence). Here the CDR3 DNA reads TGTGCCAGCAGTTTATCTAGCGGTGCTTCCTACGAGCAGTACTTC. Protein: CASSLSSGASYEQYF.

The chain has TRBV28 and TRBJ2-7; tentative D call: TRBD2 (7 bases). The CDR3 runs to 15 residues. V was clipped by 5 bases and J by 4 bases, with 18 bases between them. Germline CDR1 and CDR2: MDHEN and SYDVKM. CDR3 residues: CASSLRRGAFYEQYF. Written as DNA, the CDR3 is TGTGCCAGCAGTCTCCGACGGGGGGCCTTTTACGAGCAGTACTTC.

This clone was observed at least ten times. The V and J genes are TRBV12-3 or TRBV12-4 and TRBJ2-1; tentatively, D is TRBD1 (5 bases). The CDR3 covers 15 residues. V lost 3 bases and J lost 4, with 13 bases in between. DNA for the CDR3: TGTGCCAGCAGTTTGGGGCGTGGGGTATACAATGAGCAGTTCTTC. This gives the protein CASSLGRGVYNEQFF.

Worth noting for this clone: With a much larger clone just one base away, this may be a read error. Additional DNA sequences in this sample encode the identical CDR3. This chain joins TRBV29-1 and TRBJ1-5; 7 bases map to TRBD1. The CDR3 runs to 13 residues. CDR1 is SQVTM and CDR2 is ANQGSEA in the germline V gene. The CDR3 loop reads CSVAIGAGQPQHF. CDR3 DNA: TGCAGCGTCGCCATCGGGGCGGGACAGCCTCAGCATTTT.

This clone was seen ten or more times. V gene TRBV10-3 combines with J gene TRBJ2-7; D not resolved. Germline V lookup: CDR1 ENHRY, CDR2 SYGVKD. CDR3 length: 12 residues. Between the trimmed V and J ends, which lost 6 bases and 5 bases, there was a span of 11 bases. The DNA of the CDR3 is TGTGCCATCAGGTCCGGGCCCCACGAGCAGTACTTC. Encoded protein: CAIRSGPHEQYF.

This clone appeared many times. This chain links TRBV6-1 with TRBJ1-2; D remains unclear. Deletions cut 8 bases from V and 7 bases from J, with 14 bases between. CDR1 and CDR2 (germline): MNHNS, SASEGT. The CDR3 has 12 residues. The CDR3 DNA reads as TGTGCCAGCCGAAAGGAGCCCCTTGGCTACACCTTC. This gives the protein CASRKEPLGYTF.

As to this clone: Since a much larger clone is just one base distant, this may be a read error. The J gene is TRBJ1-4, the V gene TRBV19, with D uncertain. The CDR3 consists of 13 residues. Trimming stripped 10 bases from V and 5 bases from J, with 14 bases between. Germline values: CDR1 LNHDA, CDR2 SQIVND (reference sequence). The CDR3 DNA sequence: TGTGCCAAACCGGGAATTCGCAATGAAAAACTGTTTTTT. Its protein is CAKPGIRNEKLFF.

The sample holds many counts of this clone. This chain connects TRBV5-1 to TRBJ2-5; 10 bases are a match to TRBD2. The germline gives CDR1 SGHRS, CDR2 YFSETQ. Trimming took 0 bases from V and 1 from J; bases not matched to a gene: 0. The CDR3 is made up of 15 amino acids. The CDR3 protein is CASSLASGGQETQYF. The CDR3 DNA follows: TGCGCCAGCAGCTTGGCTAGCGGGGGCCAAGAGACCCAGTACTTC. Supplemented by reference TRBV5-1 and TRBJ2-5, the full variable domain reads KAGVTQTPRYLIKTRGQQVTLSCSPISGHRSVSWYQQTPGQGLQFLFEYFSETQRNKGNFPGRFSGRQFSNSRSEMNVSTLELGDSALYLCASSLASGGQETQYFGPGTRLLVL.

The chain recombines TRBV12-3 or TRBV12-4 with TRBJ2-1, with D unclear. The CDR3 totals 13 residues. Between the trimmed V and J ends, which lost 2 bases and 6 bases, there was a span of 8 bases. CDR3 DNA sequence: TGTGCCAGCAGTTTAAGGGTAAGCAATGAGCAGTTCTTC. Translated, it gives CASSLRVSNEQFF.

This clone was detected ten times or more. This chain's CDR3 is CATSDTALAGGTDTQYF. Here the CDR3 DNA reads TGTGCCACCAGTGACACAGCACTAGCGGGGGGCACAGATACGCAGTATTTT. The genes are TRBV24-1 and TRBJ2-3, with 11 bases fitting TRBD2. V lost 4 bases to trimming and J lost 1 base; unmatched junction nucleotides: 6. The CDR3 has 17 residues. Germline CDR1 and CDR2: KGHDR and SFDVKD.

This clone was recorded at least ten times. CDR3 sequence: CASSDPGLAYEQYF. The CDR3 DNA follows: TGTGCCAGCAGTGACCCCGGACTAGCCTACGAGCAGTACTTC. This sequence joins TRBV6-2 or TRBV6-3 and TRBJ2-7; 7 bases fit TRBD2. Germline-derived CDR1 and CDR2 are MNHEY and SVGEGT. The CDR3 is made up of 14 amino acids. The V gene end was trimmed by 5 bases and the J gene end by 2 bases; junction bases not matched to a gene: 6.

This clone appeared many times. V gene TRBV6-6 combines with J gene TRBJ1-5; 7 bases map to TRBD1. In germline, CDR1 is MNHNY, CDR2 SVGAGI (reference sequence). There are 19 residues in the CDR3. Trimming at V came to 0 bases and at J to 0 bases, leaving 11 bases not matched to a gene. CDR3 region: CASSYSKSLGTDSNQPQHF. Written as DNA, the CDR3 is TGTGCCAGCAGTTACTCGAAATCACTGGGGACAGATAGCAATCAGCCCCAGCATTTT.

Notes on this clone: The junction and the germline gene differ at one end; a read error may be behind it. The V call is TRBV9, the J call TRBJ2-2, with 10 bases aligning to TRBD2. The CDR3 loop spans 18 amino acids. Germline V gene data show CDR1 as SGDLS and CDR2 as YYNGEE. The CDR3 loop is CASSARTSGRAGTGEPFF. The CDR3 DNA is TGTGCCAGCAGCGCCCGGACTAGCGGCAGGGCCGGGACCGGGGAGCCGTTTTTT.

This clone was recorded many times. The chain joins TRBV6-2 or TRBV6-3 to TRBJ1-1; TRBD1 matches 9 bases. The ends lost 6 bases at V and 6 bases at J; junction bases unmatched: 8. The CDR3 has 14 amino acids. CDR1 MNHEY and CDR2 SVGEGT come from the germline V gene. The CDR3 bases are TGTGCCAGCAGCCCCGGGACAGGGTTCTCTGAAGCTTTCTTT. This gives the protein CASSPGTGFSEAFF.

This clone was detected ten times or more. The CDR3 spells CASIDRSQLNTEAFF. CDR3 coding DNA: TGTGCCAGCATCGACCGGAGCCAGTTGAACACTGAAGCTTTCTTT. This rearrangement joins TRBV19 to TRBJ1-1; D call uncertain. Trimming stripped 9 bases from V and 0 bases from J, with 17 bases between. The CDR3 spans 15 residues. Germline V gives CDR1 LNHDA, CDR2 SQIVND (reference sequence).

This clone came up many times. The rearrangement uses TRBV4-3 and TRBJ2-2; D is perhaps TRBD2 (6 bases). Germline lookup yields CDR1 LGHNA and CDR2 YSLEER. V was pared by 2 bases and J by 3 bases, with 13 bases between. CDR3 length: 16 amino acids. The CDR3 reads CASSQPVAEDTGELFF. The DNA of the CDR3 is TGCGCCAGCAGCCAACCCGTAGCGGAGGACACCGGGGAGCTGTTTTTT.

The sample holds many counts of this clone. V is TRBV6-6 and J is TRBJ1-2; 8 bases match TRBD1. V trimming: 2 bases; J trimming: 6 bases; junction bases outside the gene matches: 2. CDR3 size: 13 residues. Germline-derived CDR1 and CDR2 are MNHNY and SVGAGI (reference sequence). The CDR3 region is CASSYQGADGYTF. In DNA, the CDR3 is TGTGCCAGCAGTTACCAGGGGGCGGATGGCTACACCTTC.

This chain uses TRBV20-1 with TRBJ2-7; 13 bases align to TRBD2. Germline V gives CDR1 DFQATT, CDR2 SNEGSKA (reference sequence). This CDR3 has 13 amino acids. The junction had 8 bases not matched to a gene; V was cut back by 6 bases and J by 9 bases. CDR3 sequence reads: CSAGTSGTLGQYF. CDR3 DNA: TGCAGTGCCGGGACTAGCGGGACTCTGGGGCAGTACTTC.